Presented here are 10 T cell receptor beta chains from one specimen sequenced in a study of cytomegalovirus exposure and HLA in healthy donors. The method was immunoSEQ multiplex PCR; TCRdb's version includes in-frame clones alone and lacks a portion of them. This sample has a few hundred thousand clones, with roughly 85% found just once. The sequenced sample was PBMCs. These receptors were obtained from a young woman in good health and CMV-seronegative.

The gene calls are TRBV10-3 and TRBJ1-5, with D hard to call. The CDR3 is 14 amino acids. Germline V gene data show CDR1 as ENHRY and CDR2 as SYGVKD. Trimming removed 3 bases at V and 4 bases at J, with 10 bases between. The DNA for the CDR3 is TGTGCCATCAGTGAAACGTATGAGAATCAGCCCCAGCATTTT. This encodes CAISETYENQPQHF.

The chain links TRBV5-1 to TRBJ1-5; TRBD1 aligns across 7 bases. The CDR3 is 17 amino acids. The J segment lost 4 bases and the V segment lost 4 bases, leaving 14 bases of the junction unmatched. Looked up from germline, CDR1 is SGHRS and CDR2 is YFSETQ. In nucleotides, the CDR3 is TGCGCCAGCAGCGAGCGGACAGGACAACTTTTTAATCAGCCCCAGCATTTT. It specifies CASSERTGQLFNQPQHF.

The chain couples TRBV5-1 to TRBJ2-1, with 7 bases identical to TRBD2. Unmatched junction bases numbered 4, after V lost 0 bases and J lost 4 bases. The CDR3 consists of 15 residues. Germline V CDR1 and CDR2: SGHRS, YFSETQ. The CDR3 DNA reads TGCGCCAGCAGCTTGGTCCCGGGGGGTTACAATGAGCAGTTCTTC. Protein: CASSLVPGGYNEQFF. The variable domain in full, completed from reference TRBV5-1 and TRBJ2-1, reads KAGVTQTPRYLIKTRGQQVTLSCSPISGHRSVSWYQQTPGQGLQFLFEYFSETQRNKGNFPGRFSGRQFSNSRSEMNVSTLELGDSALYLCASSLVPGGYNEQFFGPGTRLTVL.

The J gene is TRBJ1-1, the V gene TRBV28; no definite D call. CDR3 length: 13 residues. Germline CDR1 reads MDHEN; CDR2 reads SYDVKM. The V gene lost 5 bases and the J gene lost 1 base, with 8 bases spanning the gap. The CDR3 sequence is CASSLSRNTEAFF. In DNA, the CDR3 is TGTGCCAGCAGTCTCTCCAGGAACACTGAAGCTTTCTTT.

The chain carries TRBV7-9 and TRBJ1-6, with 7 nucleotides matching TRBD1. Germline CDR1 is SEHNR and CDR2 is FQNEAQ (reference sequence). V trimming: 5 bases; J trimming: 11 bases; junction bases outside the gene matches: 9. The CDR3 consists of 14 residues. The CDR3 region has the DNA TGTGCCAGCAGCGCAACAGGGGTCGTTACACCCCTCCACTTT. This encodes CASSATGVVTPLHF.

The chain uses TRBV5-1 and TRBJ2-2, with 7 positions matching TRBD2. Looked up from germline, CDR1 is SGHRS and CDR2 is YFSETQ. V lost 0 bases, J lost 6 bases, and 2 bases stayed unmatched. The CDR3 has 14 amino acids. CDR3 sequence (DNA): TGCGCCAGCAGCTTGGCGGGAGGTCCCGGGGAGCTGTTTTTT. This codes for CASSLAGGPGELFF.

The chain links TRBV5-1 to TRBJ2-3; D is unresolved. V lost 0 bases and J 0 bases, leaving 8 bases between the germline ends. Germline assignment: CDR1 SGHRS and CDR2 YFSETQ. The CDR3 is 15 amino acids. The CDR3 DNA sequence: TGCGCCAGCAGCTTGGATAGATCTAGCACAGATACGCAGTATTTT. Protein product: CASSLDRSSTDTQYF.

In nucleotides, the CDR3 is TGTGCCAGCAGTTTGACAGGTCTGAACACCGGGGAGCTGTTTTTT. This encodes CASSLTGLNTGELFF. The V and J genes are TRBV27 and TRBJ2-2; D is perhaps TRBD1 (6 bases). Trimming pared 3 bases from V and 1 base from J, leaving 9 bases between. Germline V CDR1 and CDR2: MNHEY, SMNVEV (reference sequence). There are 15 residues in the CDR3.

This chain connects TRBV11-3 to TRBJ1-4; D unresolved. Trimming left V 1 base short and J 13 bases short, with 7 bases between. CDR1 is SGHNT, CDR2 YENEEA, per germline. The CDR3 covers 11 residues. The CDR3 loop is CASSLAVRLFF. In DNA, the CDR3 is TGTGCCAGCAGCTTAGCCGTGAGACTGTTTTTT.

The gene calls are TRBV30 and TRBJ2-3; 9 bases are a match to TRBD2. The germline V gene encodes CDR1 GTSNPN and CDR2 SVGIG (reference sequence). This CDR3 region has 13 residues. Trimming removed 8 bases from V and 2 bases from J; junction bases left unmatched: 5. The CDR3 DNA sequence: TGTGCCCGGACTAGCGTCCCCACAGATACGCAGTATTTT. Translation: CARTSVPTDTQYF.